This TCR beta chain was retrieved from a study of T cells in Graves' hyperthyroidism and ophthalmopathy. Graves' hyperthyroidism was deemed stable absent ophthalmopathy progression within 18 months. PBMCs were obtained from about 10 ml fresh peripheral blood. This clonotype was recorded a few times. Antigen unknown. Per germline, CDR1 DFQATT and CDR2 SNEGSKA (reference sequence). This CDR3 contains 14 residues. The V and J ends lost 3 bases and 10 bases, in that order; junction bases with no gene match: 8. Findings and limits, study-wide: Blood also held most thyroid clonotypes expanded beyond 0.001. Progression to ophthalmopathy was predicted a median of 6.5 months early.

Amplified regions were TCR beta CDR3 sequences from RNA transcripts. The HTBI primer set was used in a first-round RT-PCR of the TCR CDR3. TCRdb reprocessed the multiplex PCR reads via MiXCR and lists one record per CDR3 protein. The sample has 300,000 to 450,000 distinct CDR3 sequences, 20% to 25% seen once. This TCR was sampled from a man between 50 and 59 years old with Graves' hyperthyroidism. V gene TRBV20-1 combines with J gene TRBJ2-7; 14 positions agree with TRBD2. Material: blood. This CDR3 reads CSASPGLAGVSQYF. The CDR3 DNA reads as TGCAGTGCTAGCCCGGGACTAGCGGGAGTAAGTCAGTACTTC.